The 25 T cell receptor beta chains below were found in one sample sequenced in a study of OX40 agonist ivuxolimab in advanced cancers. Assay: immunoSEQ multiplex PCR; the TCRdb copy retains only in-frame clones and omits some. The table shows under 85,000 clones, with approximately 90% occurring only once. The input for sequencing was CD4+ or CD8+ T cells sorted from blood, taken in a trial of the OX40 agonist ivuxolimab. The origin of the receptors is an adult with an advanced solid tumor such as melanoma, head and neck, liver or kidney cancer.

The chain has TRBV2 and TRBJ2-2; TRBD1 matches 10 bases. With V trimmed by 7 bases and J by 8 bases, 10 bases remained unmatched. Germline values: CDR1 SNHLY, CDR2 FYNNEI. The CDR3 length is 15 residues. The CDR3 nucleotides read TGTGCCAGCACCCCGGGACAGGGGTTCGGGGGGGAGCTGTTTTTT. Its translation: CASTPGQGFGGELFF.

CDR3 residues: CASSDDILPGEQYF. In DNA, the CDR3 is TGTGCCAGCAGTGACGATATACTCCCGGGGGAGCAGTACTTC. The rearrangement uses TRBV6-1 and TRBJ2-7; TRBD2 is a possible D gene (5 bases). Germline V gene lookup returns CDR1 MNHNS and CDR2 SASEGT. The CDR3 contains 14 residues. V was cut by 3 bases and J by 7 bases, with 16 bases left in between.

V usage is TRBV5-8 and J usage is TRBJ1-4; 7 bases are shared with TRBD1. Germline V gene lookup returns CDR1 SGHTS and CDR2 YDEGEE. With 1 base clipped from V and 4 bases from J, the junction kept 7 bases outside the gene matches. The CDR3 runs 16 residues. The CDR3 reads CASSLPGGFGNEKLFF. The CDR3 nucleotides are TGTGCCAGCAGCTTGCCAGGGGGGTTCGGTAATGAAAAACTGTTTTTT.

The chain links TRBV20-1 to TRBJ1-2, with unresolved D. V gave up 6 bases and J gave up 4 bases, with 9 bases separating them. Germline V CDR1 and CDR2: DFQATT, SNEGSKA (reference sequence). The CDR3 consists of 11 residues. This CDR3 is CSASDFYGYTF. CDR3 nucleotide sequence: TGCAGTGCCTCAGATTTCTATGGCTACACCTTC.

This clone came up once. V gene TRBV19 combines with J gene TRBJ1-6; 7 nucleotides match TRBD1. With 4 bases clipped from V and 8 bases from J, the junction kept 5 bases outside the gene matches. Germline CDR1 and CDR2: LNHDA and SQIVND (reference sequence). This CDR3 spans 14 amino acids. The CDR3 loop is CASSTDRVYSPLHF. The CDR3 DNA is TGTGCCAGTAGTACCGACAGGGTTTATTCACCCCTCCACTTT.

This clone was picked up one time. V usage is TRBV19 and J usage is TRBJ2-1, with 10 positions matching TRBD2. Germline-derived CDR1 and CDR2 are LNHDA and SQIVND (reference sequence). V trimming: 3 bases; J trimming: 6 bases; junction bases outside the gene matches: 11. The CDR3 consists of 17 residues. CDR3 DNA: TGTGCCAGTAGTATGAGGGCGGCTAGCGGGGGACCCAATGAGCAGTTCTTC. It is translated as CASSMRAASGGPNEQFF.

The chain couples TRBV4-2 to TRBJ2-1; possibly TRBD2 for D (6 bases). Germline V lookup: CDR1 LGHNA, CDR2 YNFKEQ. The CDR3 loop spans 16 amino acids. The V end lost 1 base, the J end lost 1 base, and 11 bases lay between the germline ends. CDR3 loop: CASSQVGGDSYNEQFF. CDR3 nucleotide sequence: TGTGCCAGCAGCCAAGTTGGCGGGGATTCCTACAATGAGCAGTTCTTC.

V gene TRBV7-2 combines with J gene TRBJ2-1, with 8 bases fitting TRBD2. CDR1 is SGHTA and CDR2 is FQGNSA in the germline V gene. V was pared by 5 bases and J by 4 bases, with 10 bases of the junction left unmatched. The CDR3 extends over 16 amino acids. DNA for the CDR3: TGTGCCAGCAGCCGAGTCTTCGGGGGGGCGTACAATGAGCAGTTCTTC. Translated, it gives CASSRVFGGAYNEQFF.

The rearrangement links TRBV12-5 to TRBJ2-1; perhaps TRBD1 as D (6 bases). Germline V gene data show CDR1 as LGHNT and CDR2 as FRNRAP. CDR3 length equals 13 residues. The V and J ends lost 7 bases and 7 bases respectively, with 14 bases between them. In DNA, the CDR3 is TGTGCTAGTGCCCTTGGGGGCAGGAATGAGCAGTTCTTC. It is translated as CASALGGRNEQFF.

This clone was seen a few times. The chain links TRBV6-5 to TRBJ2-7; 9 nucleotides match TRBD1. J lost 1 base, V lost 5 bases, and 6 bases had no gene match. CDR1 is MNHEY, CDR2 SVGAGI, per germline. The CDR3 is 15 amino acids. The chain's CDR3 is CASSNKQGASYEQYF. The CDR3 coding sequence is TGTGCCAGCAGTAATAAACAGGGGGCGTCCTACGAGCAGTACTTC.

In its sample, this clone was seen a few times. This sequence joins TRBV28 and TRBJ1-2; TRBD1 is a possible D gene (5 bases). The CDR3 contains 13 residues. Trimming stripped 6 bases from V and 1 base from J, with 9 bases between. Germline CDR1 and CDR2: MDHEN and SYDVKM. This CDR3 reads CASSGTVNYGYTF. The DNA for the CDR3 is TGTGCCAGCAGCGGGACGGTTAACTATGGCTACACCTTC.

This chain connects TRBV29-1 to TRBJ1-5; 10 nucleotides align to TRBD1. The CDR3 spans 18 residues. Germline assignment: CDR1 SQVTM and CDR2 ANQGSEA. V lost 5 bases to trimming and J lost 7 bases; unmatched junction nucleotides: 20. The CDR3 loop reads CSVTIGSSGQGFEQPQHF. DNA for the CDR3: TGCAGCGTTACCATAGGATCCTCGGGACAGGGGTTCGAACAGCCCCAGCATTTT.

This rearrangement joins TRBV30 to TRBJ1-2; D ambiguous. CDR3 length: 11 residues. Germline V gene lookup returns CDR1 GTSNPN and CDR2 SVGIG (reference sequence). Trimming removed 5 bases at V and 8 bases at J, with 12 bases between. CDR3: CAWGELWGYTF. The CDR3 DNA sequence: TGTGCCTGGGGCGAACTCTGGGGCTACACCTTC. Full variable domain (missing parts from reference TRBV30 and TRBJ1-2): SQTIHQWPATLVQPVGSPLSLECTVEGTSNPNLYWYRQAAGRGLQLLFYSVGIGQISSEVPQNLSASRPQDRQFILSSKKLLLSDSGFYLCAWGELWGYTFGSGTRLTVV.

The V gene is TRBV6-6, the J gene TRBJ2-7, with TRBD2 identical over 7 bases. The length of the CDR3 is 13 residues. Germline V gene data show CDR1 as MNHNY and CDR2 as SVGAGI (reference sequence). Trimming at V came to 6 bases and at J to 3 bases, leaving 5 bases not matched to a gene. The CDR3 spells CASSSGLGYEQYF. In DNA form, the CDR3 reads TGTGCCAGCAGCTCAGGACTAGGCTACGAGCAGTACTTC.

The genes are TRBV9 and TRBJ2-3, with a possible D match to TRBD2 (5 bases). Trimming cost V 3 bases and J 2 bases, with 13 bases left between them. Per the germline V gene, CDR1 is SGDLS and CDR2 is YYNGEE. The CDR3 is made up of 15 amino acids. The CDR3 is CASSDGLLPTDTQYF. DNA for the CDR3: TGTGCCAGCAGCGACGGACTTCTACCCACAGATACGCAGTATTTT.

The rearrangement joins TRBV6-6 to TRBJ2-5; D is uncertain. The germline V and J ends were trimmed by 8 bases and 1 base, with 8 bases remaining between them. There are 12 residues in the CDR3. Germline V gene data show CDR1 as MNHNY and CDR2 as SVGAGI (reference sequence). CDR3 sequence: CASRRSQETQYF. The DNA for the CDR3 is TGTGCCAGCCGGCGCAGCCAAGAGACCCAGTACTTC.

The chain joins TRBV7-2 to TRBJ2-7; D is uncertain. V was pared by 3 bases and J by 7 bases, with 16 bases between. The CDR3 is 14 residues long. Per germline, CDR1 SGHTA and CDR2 FQGNSA. CDR3: CASSLSPSLREQYF. DNA for the CDR3: TGTGCCAGCAGCTTGAGTCCGTCACTGAGGGAGCAGTACTTC.

The chain has TRBV27 and TRBJ2-7; D may correspond to TRBD1 or TRBD2 (5 bases each). Trimming left V 5 bases short and J 3 bases short, with 17 bases between. Germline V gene lookup returns CDR1 MNHEY and CDR2 SMNVEV (reference sequence). The CDR3 is 15 amino acids. CDR3 sequence (DNA): TGTGCCAGCAGTCCAGGGCCGCCGGGGCGCTACGAGCAGTACTTC. Protein product: CASSPGPPGRYEQYF.

The chain combines TRBV25-1 with TRBJ2-7; 10 bases align to TRBD1. The CDR3 totals 18 residues. V was clipped by 5 bases and J by 2 bases; unmatched bases: 15. Germline loops: CDR1 MGHDK, CDR2 SYGVNS. CDR3 in amino acids: CASSSTGTGALETYEQYF. Here the CDR3 DNA reads TGTGCCAGCAGTTCAACAGGGACAGGGGCGCTTGAGACCTACGAGCAGTACTTC.

V gene TRBV7-9 combines with J gene TRBJ2-3; possibly TRBD2 for D (5 bases). V lost 6 bases and J 0 bases, leaving 13 bases between the germline ends. CDR1 SEHNR and CDR2 FQNEAQ come from the germline V gene (reference sequence). This CDR3 is built from 15 residues. CDR3 sequence (DNA): TGTGCCAGCAGGGACCACCGGACTAGCACAGATACGCAGTATTTT. Its translation: CASRDHRTSTDTQYF.

V usage is TRBV7-6 and J usage is TRBJ1-2, with 8 bases aligning to TRBD1. With V trimmed by 1 base and J by 1 base, 11 bases remained unmatched. CDR1 and CDR2 (germline): SGHVS, FNYEAQ. This CDR3 comprises 18 residues. This CDR3 reads CASSLVAGTGGFNYGYTF. Here the CDR3 DNA reads TGTGCCAGCAGCTTAGTCGCCGGTACAGGGGGATTTAACTATGGCTACACCTTC.

The genes are TRBV7-9 and TRBJ1-2, with D tentatively TRBD1 (6 bases). Per the germline V gene, CDR1 is SEHNR and CDR2 is FQNEAQ (reference sequence). The V and J ends lost 1 base and 4 bases respectively, with 10 bases between them. This CDR3 is built from 14 residues. The CDR3 nucleotides are TGTGCCAGCAGCTTAGAGACAGGAGCCTATGGCTACACCTTC. The encoded protein is CASSLETGAYGYTF.

This chain joins TRBV30 and TRBJ1-6; D remains unclear. The CDR3 contains 15 residues. The V gene's germline CDR1 is GTSNPN and CDR2 SVGIG (reference sequence). V lost 0 bases and J lost 10, with 16 bases in between. CDR3 coding DNA: TGTGCCTGGAGTGTAATGGCGGCTAATGGCTCACCCCTCCACTTT. This gives the protein CAWSVMAANGSPLHF.

This sequence joins TRBV7-7 and TRBJ2-7, with D uncertain. This CDR3 spans 18 amino acids. The V gene lost 5 bases and the J gene lost 3 bases, with 26 bases spanning the gap. Germline CDR1 reads SSHAT; CDR2 reads FNYEAQ (reference sequence). The CDR3 loop is CASSKNIQSRYLYYEQYF. The CDR3 DNA reads TGTGCCAGCAGCAAAAATATCCAGAGCAGGTACCTCTACTACGAGCAGTACTTC.

This clone was seen once. The rearrangement links TRBV28 to TRBJ2-7; D is possibly TRBD1 (7 bases). CDR3 length: 14 amino acids. Trimming shortened V by 2 bases and J by 3 bases, and 11 bases separated the two germline ends. Germline V gene data show CDR1 as MDHEN and CDR2 as SYDVKM. The DNA for the CDR3 is TGTGCCAGCAGTTTACCAGGGGGGCTCTACGAGCAGTACTTC. Its protein is CASSLPGGLYEQYF.